Listed below are T cell receptor beta chains from one sample, sequenced in a study of shared clonotypes between healthy human individuals. Data came from immunoSEQ multiplex PCR; TCRdb stores just in-frame clones and leaves some out. Altogether about 680,000 clones are present, 90% to 95% being singletons, with the ten largest covering 24%. The sample was naive CD8+ T cells sorted from blood. The source is a man between 25 and 39 years old in good health. The CDR3 runs from the conserved cysteine through the conserved F or W. The D gene is left open where the match is weak.

J: TRBJ2-2; D: .; V: TRBV6-5; CDR3: CASTFRNSGELFF
J: TRBJ2-7; D: TRBD2; V: TRBV5-6; CDR3: CASSPTSLYEQYF
J: TRBJ2-1; D: TRBD2; V: TRBV4-3; CDR3: CASSQDPSGTLNEQFF
J: TRBJ2-7; D: TRBD2; V: TRBV11-2; CDR3: CASSLGPSGSSGEQYF
J: TRBJ2-7; D: TRBD1; V: TRBV10-2; CDR3: CASSEGLPGQYYEQYF
J: TRBJ1-1; D: TRBD1; V: TRBV7-9; CDR3: CASSLLTGATEAFF
J: TRBJ2-7; D: .; V: TRBV19; CDR3: CASSIDNGYEQYF
J: TRBJ2-5; D: .; V: TRBV27; CDR3: CASSLSFPGLKETQYF
J: TRBJ2-3; D: TRBD2; V: TRBV7-9; CDR3: CASSLFLLAQAGADTQYF
J: TRBJ2-5; D: .; V: TRBV7-9; CDR3: CASSLVGTERQETQYF
J: TRBJ2-5; D: TRBD2; V: TRBV11-3; CDR3: CASSLSGLAGETQYF
J: TRBJ2-1; D: .; V: TRBV7-6; CDR3: CASSHGTEEQFF
J: TRBJ2-1; D: .; V: TRBV7-8; CDR3: CASSLVYPGFGNEQFF
J: TRBJ2-1; D: TRBD2; V: TRBV5-6; CDR3: CASSQGTSGRGEQFF
J: TRBJ1-2; D: .; V: TRBV2; CDR3: CASGGGLSTNYGYTF
J: TRBJ2-7; D: TRBD2; V: TRBV5-4; CDR3: CASSLDPSGSSYEQYF
J: TRBJ1-5; D: TRBD1; V: TRBV19; CDR3: CASTALGVTGGYSNQPQHF
J: TRBJ2-7; D: TRBD2; V: TRBV27; CDR3: CASSFWGGKSYEQYF
J: TRBJ2-1; D: .; V: TRBV28; CDR3: CASSLTPNEQFF
J: TRBJ1-1; D: .; V: TRBV28; CDR3: CASSFRGSTEAFF
J: TRBJ1-2; D: TRBD1; V: TRBV9; CDR3: CASRTGTGVYGYTF
J: TRBJ2-7; D: .; V: TRBV5-6; CDR3: CASSFGPSTYEQYF
J: TRBJ2-7; D: TRBD1; V: TRBV9; CDR3: CASSPWPPSGQGPDEQYF
J: TRBJ2-5; D: TRBD2; V: TRBV11-2; CDR3: CASSSIGREGETQYF
J: TRBJ2-1; D: .; V: TRBV7-3; CDR3: CASSLTGDYNEQFF
J: TRBJ2-7; D: TRBD2; V: TRBV28; CDR3: CASRATSRRAYEQYF
J: TRBJ2-1; D: .; V: TRBV5-4; CDR3: CASFSRSYNEQFF
J: TRBJ1-1; D: .; V: TRBV7-9; CDR3: CASSFQGTEAFF
J: TRBJ2-1; D: TRBD2; V: TRBV19; CDR3: CASTPAQTSGDNEQFF
J: TRBJ1-1; D: .; V: TRBV4-3; CDR3: CASSQTGTEAFF
J: TRBJ2-7; D: TRBD1; V: TRBV10-1; CDR3: CASSDPALGGDYEQYF
J: TRBJ2-7; D: .; V: TRBV6-1; CDR3: CASRTGRSYEQYF
J: TRBJ2-1; D: TRBD2; V: TRBV6-5; CDR3: CASSGLAGNEQFF
J: TRBJ2-5; D: TRBD2; V: TRBV5-1; CDR3: CASSTRGSGRAWETQYF
J: TRBJ2-7; D: .; V: TRBV18; CDR3: CASSLSDLSYEQYF
J: TRBJ1-5; D: .; V: TRBV29-1; CDR3: CSVGKGVGQPQHF
J: TRBJ2-2; D: TRBD2; V: TRBV28; CDR3: CASSLGRKAGELFF
J: TRBJ1-2; D: .; V: TRBV9; CDR3: CASSVDRNYGYTF
J: TRBJ2-1; D: .; V: TRBV4-3; CDR3: CASSRGAVATGDEQFF
J: TRBJ2-7; D: TRBD1; V: TRBV13; CDR3: CASSPEDRGYEQYF
J: TRBJ2-7; D: .; V: TRBV9; CDR3: CASSLHPDALEQYF
J: TRBJ1-5; D: TRBD1; V: TRBV5-1; CDR3: CASSLTGTGGNQPQHF
J: TRBJ2-2; D: TRBD2; V: TRBV7-8; CDR3: CVWGLAGPRGEFTGELFF
J: TRBJ1-2; D: TRBD1; V: TRBV6-1; CDR3: CASRGQGYGYTF
J: TRBJ2-7; D: TRBD2; V: TRBV27; CDR3: CASSALAGPAPEQYF
J: TRBJ2-7; D: .; V: TRBV7-6; CDR3: CASSPTQGRHEQYF
J: TRBJ2-1; D: TRBD2; V: TRBV5-6; CDR3: CASSYGTSGRAIDEQFF
J: TRBJ2-2; D: TRBD1; V: TRBV6-6; CDR3: CASSLKQGTGELFF
J: TRBJ2-7; D: TRBD2; V: TRBV15; CDR3: CATSTGGTGLAGYEQYF
J: TRBJ2-3; D: TRBD2; V: TRBV11-3; CDR3: CASSTRTSGRFRGTDTQYF
J: TRBJ2-7; D: TRBD2; V: TRBV5-1; CDR3: CASSSLKGTSYEQYF
J: TRBJ2-1; D: .; V: TRBV7-9; CDR3: CASSSPGHDEQFF
J: TRBJ1-2; D: .; V: TRBV28; CDR3: CASATNYGYTF
J: TRBJ1-2; D: .; V: TRBV19; CDR3: CASSIGSGDGYTF
J: TRBJ2-5; D: TRBD1; V: TRBV5-1; CDR3: CASSLARDRGYETQYF
J: TRBJ2-7; D: .; V: TRBV7-6; CDR3: CASSLVPDGTYEQYF
J: TRBJ1-1; D: .; V: TRBV16; CDR3: CASSQSVGNSEAFF
J: TRBJ2-1; D: TRBD2; V: TRBV7-9; CDR3: CASSSAGVYNEQFF
J: TRBJ2-7; D: TRBD2; V: TRBV11-2; CDR3: CASSRGTSGTSEQYF